Each of the 16 T cell receptor beta chains below was sequenced from the same sample in a study of T cells in Graves' hyperthyroidism and ophthalmopathy. The investigators amplified TCR beta CDR3 regions from RNA transcripts. The HTBI primer set drove a first-round RT-PCR of the TCR CDR3. TCRdb independently ran MiXCR on the multiplex PCR reads; one entry per CDR3 protein. The sample holds approximately 500,000 distinct CDR3 sequences, around 46% seen once. The sequenced material came from peripheral blood or thyroid tissue (not recorded which). Receptor source: a woman aged 18 to 35 with Graves' hyperthyroidism.

This chain connects TRBV7-8 to TRBJ2-2; possibly TRBD1 for D (5 bases). With 3 bases removed from V and 7 bases from J, the gap between germline ends came to 12 bases. Germline-derived CDR1 and CDR2 are SGHVS and FQNEAQ. The CDR3 is 14 amino acids. The CDR3 protein is CASSFQGVGGELFF. In nucleotides, the CDR3 is TGTGCCAGCAGCTTCCAAGGGGTTGGCGGGGAGCTGTTTTTT.

This clonotype has at least ten counts. The chain links TRBV2 to TRBJ2-7, with D possibly matching TRBD2 (5 bases). Germline V CDR1 and CDR2: SNHLY, FYNNEI. This CDR3 is built from 13 residues. The V gene lost 10 bases and the J gene lost 2 bases, with 15 bases spanning the gap. CDR3 DNA sequence: TGTGCCATCGCGGGCCAGCCAACCTACGAGCAGTACTTC. As protein: CAIAGQPTYEQYF.

This clonotype was detected ten times or more. This sequence joins TRBV7-6 and TRBJ2-5, with a possible D match to TRBD2 (5 bases). The V and J ends lost 2 bases and 0 bases respectively, with 10 bases between them. The CDR3 runs 15 residues. Germline values: CDR1 SGHVS, CDR2 FNYEAQ. The CDR3 sequence: CASSLISGYQETQYF. The CDR3 nucleotides are TGTGCCAGCAGCTTAATATCGGGGTACCAAGAGACCCAGTACTTC.

A few counts support this clonotype. The chain links TRBV11-2 to TRBJ2-3; 10 nucleotides match TRBD1. This CDR3 is built from 15 residues. Germline values: CDR1 SGHAT, CDR2 FQNNGV. Trimming took 7 bases from V and 3 from J; bases not matched to a gene: 7. The CDR3, as DNA: TGTGCCAGCACATCCCGGGACAGGGGAACAGATACGCAGTATTTT. Translated, it gives CASTSRDRGTDTQYF.

The sample holds a few counts of this clonotype. The chain joins TRBV19 to TRBJ2-1; a possible D gene is TRBD2 (6 bases). This CDR3 comprises 14 residues. The V gene lost 4 bases and the J gene lost 6 bases, with 13 bases spanning the gap. CDR1 and CDR2 from the germline V gene are LNHDA and SQIVND (reference sequence). The CDR3 region has the DNA TGTGCCAGTAGTAGGGGGGACTCGCCCAATGAGCAGTTCTTC. The encoded protein is CASSRGDSPNEQFF.

This clonotype was found many times. V is TRBV20-1 and J is TRBJ1-6; D perhaps matches TRBD1 (5 bases). With 1 base removed from V and 0 bases from J, the gap between germline ends came to 13 bases. CDR1 and CDR2 (germline): DFQATT, SNEGSKA (reference sequence). This CDR3 is built from 17 residues. CDR3 region: CSARGPTASSYNSPLHF. CDR3 DNA: TGCAGTGCTAGAGGTCCGACAGCTAGCTCCTATAATTCACCCCTCCACTTT.

This clonotype was counted many times. The V call is TRBV7-8, the J call TRBJ2-7; 11 bases are a match to TRBD1. Trimming cost V 9 bases and J 3 bases; bases outside gene matches: 10. Germline CDR1 and CDR2: SGHVS and FQNEAQ. The CDR3 loop spans 15 amino acids. The CDR3 region is CASIGQGAPYYEQYF. The CDR3 DNA sequence: TGTGCCAGTATAGGACAGGGGGCTCCGTACTACGAGCAGTACTTC. Based on the CDR3 plus reference TRBV7-8 and TRBJ2-7, the full variable domain is GAGVSQSPRYKVAKRGQDVALRCDPISGHVSLFWYQQALGQGPEFLTYFQNEAQLDKSGLPSDRFFAERPEGSVSTLKIQRTQQEDSAVYLCASIGQGAPYYEQYFGPGTRLTVT.

CDR3 nucleotides: TGTGCCAGCAGCTCGACCGGGACAGGGGGCTTTGACACTGAAGCTTTCTTT. Encoded protein: CASSSTGTGGFDTEAFF. V is TRBV10-3 and J is TRBJ1-1; 12 nucleotides agree with TRBD1. This CDR3 has 17 residues. Germline trimming cut 10 bases from V and 3 bases from J; bases unmatched to any gene: 15. Germline assignment: CDR1 ENHRY and CDR2 SYGVKD.

With respect to this clonotype: Germline and junction disagree at one end, which may indicate a read error. The V gene is TRBV3-1, the J gene TRBJ2-5, with D perhaps given as TRBD1 or TRBD2 (6 bases each). This CDR3 is built from 12 residues. Germline loops: CDR1 LGHDT, CDR2 YNNKEL (reference sequence). CDR3 sequence: CASSEGGETQHF. As DNA, the CDR3 is TGTGCCAGCAGTGAGGGGGGAGAGACCCAGCACTTC.

This clonotype was detected many times. V and J are TRBV19 and TRBJ1-1; perhaps TRBD1 as D (5 bases). Trimming removed 5 bases from V and 1 base from J, with 11 bases in between. This CDR3 spans 14 amino acids. Germline V gene sequence: CDR1 LNHDA, CDR2 SQIVND (reference sequence). The CDR3 coding sequence is TGTGCCAGTAGTTTCCTCGGGACGAACACTGAAGCTTTCTTT. This encodes CASSFLGTNTEAFF.

Turning to this clonotype: At one end the junction does not follow the germline gene, possibly because of a read error. This chain uses TRBV7-3 with TRBJ1-6; D not resolved. The CDR3 is 14 amino acids. The germline V gene has CDR1 SGHTA and CDR2 FQGTGA. The CDR3 bases are TGTGCCAGCAGCGTAAATGCAGCTAATTCACACCTCCACTTC. Translation gives CASSVNAANSHLHF.

The genes are TRBV28 and TRBJ2-7, with 9 bases fitting TRBD1. There are 16 residues in the CDR3. V shed 3 bases, J shed 1 base, and the junction held 7 bases outside the gene matches. Per germline, CDR1 MDHEN and CDR2 SYDVKM. The CDR3 nucleotides are TGTGCCAGCAGTTTGCGACAGGGGGGAGTTTCCTACGAGCAGTACTTC. This sequence encodes CASSLRQGGVSYEQYF.

V and J are TRBV7-9 and TRBJ1-5; D gene unclear. Trimming stripped 10 bases from V and 5 bases from J, with 12 bases between. Germline V gene lookup returns CDR1 SEHNR and CDR2 FQNEAQ (reference sequence). This CDR3 has 12 amino acids. The CDR3 nucleotides are TGTGCCACCCGAGACGGGTATCAGCCCCAGCATTTT. Translated: CATRDGYQPQHF.

This chain links TRBV9 with TRBJ2-7; the match to TRBD2 covers 10 bases. Near its end, the DNA agrees better with TRBJ2-1, so the J call may be wrong. This CDR3 has 16 residues. Germline lookup yields CDR1 SGDLS and CDR2 YYNGEE. The CDR3 is CASSDSGLAENNEQFF. In DNA form, the CDR3 reads TGTGCCAGCAGCGATAGTGGACTAGCGGAAAACAATGAGCAGTTCTTC.

At least ten counts were recorded for this clonotype. This rearrangement joins TRBV19 to TRBJ1-2; D unclear. The CDR3 is made up of 13 amino acids. The ends were cut back, 6 bases at V and 2 bases at J, with 10 bases in the middle. Germline V gene sequence: CDR1 LNHDA, CDR2 SQIVND (reference sequence). The CDR3 nucleotides read TGTGCCAGTAGCAAAGGGAAGAACTATGGCTACACCTTC. Residues: CASSKGKNYGYTF.

For this clonotype: Since a much larger clone is just one base distant, this may be a read error. The V call is TRBV6-5, the J call TRBJ1-1, with D possibly TRBD1 on 6 matching bases. The CDR3 extends over 14 amino acids. Trimming took off 5 bases at V and 3 bases at J, with 13 bases between the two ends. CDR1 is MNHEY, CDR2 SVGAGI, per germline. CDR3 in amino acids: CASSGQTGYTEAFF. In nucleotides, the CDR3 is TGTGCCAGCAGTGGCCAGACAGGCTACACTGAAGCTTTCTTT.